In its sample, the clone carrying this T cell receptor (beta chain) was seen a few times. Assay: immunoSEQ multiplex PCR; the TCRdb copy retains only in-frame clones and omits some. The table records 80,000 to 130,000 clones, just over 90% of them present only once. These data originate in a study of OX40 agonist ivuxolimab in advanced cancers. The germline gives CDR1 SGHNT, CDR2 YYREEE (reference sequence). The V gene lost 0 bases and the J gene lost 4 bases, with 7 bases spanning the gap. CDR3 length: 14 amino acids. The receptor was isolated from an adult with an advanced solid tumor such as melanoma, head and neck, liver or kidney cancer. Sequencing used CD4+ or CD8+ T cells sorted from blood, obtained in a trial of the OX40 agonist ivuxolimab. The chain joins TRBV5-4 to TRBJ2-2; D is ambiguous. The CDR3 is CASSLDGFTGELFF. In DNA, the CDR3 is TGTGCCAGCAGCTTGGATGGTTTCACCGGGGAGCTGTTTTTT.